Detailed here is one T cell receptor beta chain. In the authors' workflow: Reference gene primers were amplified, and this amplification served to estimate nucleated cell counts. TCRdb's table, derived via immunoSEQ multiplex PCR, lists solely in-frame clones and lacks some. V, J and clone size reflect that table, while D and trimming were determined from the DNA. This sample has approximately 280,000 clones, with 89% found just once. The data were taken from a study of blood T cell repertoires in COVID-19. Study at large: COVID-19 samples collected from the United States, Italy and Spain covered acute and convalescent phases. T cells, B-cell-depleted T cells, or PBMCs supplied cDNA or gDNA.

The J segment lost 0 bases and the V segment lost 9 bases, leaving 8 bases of the junction unmatched. The CDR3 runs 15 residues. Per the germline V gene, CDR1 is SGHRS and CDR2 is YFSETQ. The chain carries TRBV5-1 and TRBJ2-2, with 7 bases matching TRBD1. This receptor was taken from an older woman with acute or convalescent COVID-19. Sequences were obtained from peripheral blood. The DNA for the CDR3 is TGCGCCACCACCCGGGACAGCCCGAACACCGGGGAGCTGTTTTTT. Its translation: CATTRDSPNTGELFF.